This T cell receptor beta chain was observed in a study of CD8 T cells in ankylosing spondylitis. With 2 bases removed from V and 0 bases from J, the gap between germline ends came to 13 bases. CDR1 MNHEY and CDR2 SVGAGI come from the germline V gene. The CDR3 covers 16 residues. One entry per CDR3 protein results from TCRdb running MiXCR on the 5' RACE reads. The sample gives 250,000 to 350,000 distinct CDR3 sequences, around 20% of which show up once; around 3.2% is in the top ten. The sample holds a few counts of this clonotype. The chain links TRBV6-5 to TRBJ1-2; D perhaps matches TRBD1 (6 bases). The sequence was collected from a female donor with ankylosing spondylitis or in good health (not recorded which). Input material: blood, either unsorted or a sorted T cell fraction (not recorded which). The CDR3 DNA reads TGTGCCAGCAGTTACCTCTGGACAGTCACTAACTATGGCTACACCTTC. This gives the protein CASSYLWTVTNYGYTF.